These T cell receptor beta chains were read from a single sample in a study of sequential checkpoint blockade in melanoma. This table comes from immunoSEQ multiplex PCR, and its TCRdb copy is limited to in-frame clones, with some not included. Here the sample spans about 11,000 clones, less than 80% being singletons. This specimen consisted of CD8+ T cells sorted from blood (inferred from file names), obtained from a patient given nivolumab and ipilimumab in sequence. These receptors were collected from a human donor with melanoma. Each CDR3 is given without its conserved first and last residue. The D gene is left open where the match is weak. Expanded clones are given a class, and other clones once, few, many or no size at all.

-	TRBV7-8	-	ASSSSGGLRQPQH
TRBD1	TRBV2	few	ATRDRLNTEAF
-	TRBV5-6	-	ASSGPRTTDQETQY
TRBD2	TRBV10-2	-	VSSGTSDTDTQY
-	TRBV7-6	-	ASSLGSGHPYEQY
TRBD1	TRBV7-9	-	ASSASTGGTYGYT
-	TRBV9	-	ASSVEGDTGELF
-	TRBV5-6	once	ASSFLGANGYT
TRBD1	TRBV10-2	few	ASSYSTGTNTEAF
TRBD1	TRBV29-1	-	SATGGEVYEQY
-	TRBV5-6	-	ASSDWGGRGGNTEAF
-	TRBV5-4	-	ASSSGALDTGELF
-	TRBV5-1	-	ASSLAEGHMNTEAF
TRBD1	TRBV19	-	ATRTGFDEQY
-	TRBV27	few	ASSPRGDQPQH
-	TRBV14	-	ASSRTSTEAF
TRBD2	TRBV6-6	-	AAHSSGGYYEQY
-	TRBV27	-	ASSWTRGNNSPLH
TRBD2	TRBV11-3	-	ASSLAREGYYEQY
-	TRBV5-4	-	ASSHYREGAF
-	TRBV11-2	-	ASSLTSHEQY
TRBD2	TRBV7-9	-	ASSTGLAGTGELF
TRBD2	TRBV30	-	AWSVKAGVPDTQY
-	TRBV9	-	ASSIMGGSASGYT
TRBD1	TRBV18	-	ASSSRDSRDNEQF
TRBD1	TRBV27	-	ASSFTGVREQF
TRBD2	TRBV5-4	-	ASSPTAGAHEQF
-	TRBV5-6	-	ASSLGGLWS
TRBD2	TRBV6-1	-	ASSEFGGARETQY